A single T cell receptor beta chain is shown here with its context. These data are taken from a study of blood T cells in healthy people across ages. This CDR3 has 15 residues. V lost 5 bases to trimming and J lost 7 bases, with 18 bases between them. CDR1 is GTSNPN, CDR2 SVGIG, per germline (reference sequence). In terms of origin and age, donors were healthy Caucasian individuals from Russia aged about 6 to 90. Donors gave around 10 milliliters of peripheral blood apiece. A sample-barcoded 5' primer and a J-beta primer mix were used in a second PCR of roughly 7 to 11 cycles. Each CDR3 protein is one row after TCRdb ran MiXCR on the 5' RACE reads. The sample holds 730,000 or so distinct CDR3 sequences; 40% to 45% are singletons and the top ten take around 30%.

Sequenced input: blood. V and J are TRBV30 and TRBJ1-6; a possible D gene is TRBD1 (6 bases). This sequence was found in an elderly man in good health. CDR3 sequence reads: CAWDTGNKENSPLHF. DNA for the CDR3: TGTGCCTGGGATACAGGGAACAAAGAGAATTCACCCCTCCACTTT.